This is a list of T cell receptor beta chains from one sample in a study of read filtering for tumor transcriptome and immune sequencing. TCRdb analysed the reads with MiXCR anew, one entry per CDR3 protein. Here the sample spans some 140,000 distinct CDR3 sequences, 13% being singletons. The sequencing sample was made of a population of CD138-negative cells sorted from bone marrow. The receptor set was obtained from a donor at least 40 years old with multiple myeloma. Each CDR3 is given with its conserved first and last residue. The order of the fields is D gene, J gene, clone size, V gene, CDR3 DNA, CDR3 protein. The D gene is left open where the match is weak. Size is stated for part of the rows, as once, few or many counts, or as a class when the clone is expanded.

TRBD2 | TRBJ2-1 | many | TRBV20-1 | TGCAGTGCTAGTCACAGCGGGAGGGTTCCCTACAATGAGCAGTTCTTC | CSASHSGRVPYNEQFF
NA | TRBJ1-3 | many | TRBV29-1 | TGCAGCGTTCGGGCACCGGGAAACACCATATATTTT | CSVRAPGNTIYF
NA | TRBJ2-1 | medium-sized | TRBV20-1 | TGCAGCGAGCGGTACTCCTACAATGAGCAGTTCTTC | CSERYSYNEQFF
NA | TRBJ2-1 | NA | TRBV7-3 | TGTGCCAGCAGCTCACAAGGCGGAGGCAACAATGTGCAGTTCTTC | CASSSQGGGNNVQFF
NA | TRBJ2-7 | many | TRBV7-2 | TGTGCCAGCAGCTTAAACAGGGCCGCTGAGGAGCAGTACTTC | CASSLNRAAEEQYF
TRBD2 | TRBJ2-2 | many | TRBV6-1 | TGTGCCAGCAGGGGGACTAGCGGGAACACCGGGGAGCTGTTTTTT | CASRGTSGNTGELFF
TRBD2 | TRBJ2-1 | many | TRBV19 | TGTGCCAGTAGTAGGGGGCTTAGCGGGAGGGATTTCAGTGAGCAGTTCTTC | CASSRGLSGRDFSEQFF
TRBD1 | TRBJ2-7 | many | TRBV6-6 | TGTGCCAGCAGTTACCGAATCATTATAGCCGGGACAGGGGTCCACGAGCAGTACTTC | CASSYRIIIAGTGVHEQYF
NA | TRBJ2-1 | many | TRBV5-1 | TGCGCCAGCAGGTTTAGCTTCCGGGGCTACAATGAGCAGTTCTTC | CASRFSFRGYNEQFF
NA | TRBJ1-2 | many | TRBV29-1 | TGCAGCGTTGTCGGGGGAACTTCGGATGGCTACACCTTC | CSVVGGTSDGYTF
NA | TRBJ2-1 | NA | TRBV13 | TGTGCCAGCAGCTTAGGGGGGTGGAACAATGAGCAGTTCTTC | CASSLGGWNNEQFF
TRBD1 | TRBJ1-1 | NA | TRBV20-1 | TGCAGTGCTAGAGAGTGGACAGGGTACACTGAAGCTTCCTTT | CSAREWTGYTEASF
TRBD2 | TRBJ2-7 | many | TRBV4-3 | TGCGCCAGCAGCCAGTCCCTAGCGGGAGGATACGAGCAGTACTTC | CASSQSLAGGYEQYF
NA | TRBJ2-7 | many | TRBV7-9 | TGTGCCAGCAGCGGCGCCTGGGGCTCCTACGAGCAGTACTTC | CASSGAWGSYEQYF
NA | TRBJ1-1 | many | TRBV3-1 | TGTGCCAGCAGCCAAGATCTCTACCGGATCCCAGGAAAGGTCGGGTCGAACACTGAAGCTTTCTTT | CASSQDLYRIPGKVGSNTEAFF
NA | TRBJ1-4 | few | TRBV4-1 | TGCGCCAGCAGCCAGTGGACAGTAAATGAAAAACTGTTTTTT | CASSQWTVNEKLFF
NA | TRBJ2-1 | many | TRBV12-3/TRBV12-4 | TGTGCCAGCAGTTTTTCTGGTCAGGGGGGGTCCGCGGCCTACAATGAGCAGTTCTTC | CASSFSGQGGSAAYNEQFF
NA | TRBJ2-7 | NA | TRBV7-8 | TGTGCCAGCAGCTTAGAGGGGCCCCCCTACGAGAAGTACTTC | CASSLEGPPYEKYF
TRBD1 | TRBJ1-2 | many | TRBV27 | TGTGCCAGCAGTTTATTTGCCCCCGGGACAGGAAACTATGGCTACACCTTC | CASSLFAPGTGNYGYTF
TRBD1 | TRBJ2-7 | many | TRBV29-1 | TGCAGCGTTGCAGGGACAGGCAGCTCCTACGAGCAGTACTTC | CSVAGTGSSYEQYF
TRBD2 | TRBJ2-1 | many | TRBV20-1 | TGCAGTGCTAGAAATACTCGCGGGAGCTACAATGAGCAGTTCTTC | CSARNTRGSYNEQFF
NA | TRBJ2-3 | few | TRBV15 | TGTGCCACCAGCTCTTACGACAGAGATCGCACAGATACGCAGTATTTT | CATSSYDRDRTDTQYF
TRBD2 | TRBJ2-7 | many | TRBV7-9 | TGTGCCAGCAGCTTCGGGACTAGCGGGAGATACGAGCAGTACTTC | CASSFGTSGRYEQYF
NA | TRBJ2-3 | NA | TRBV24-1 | TGTGCCACCAGTGACTCGGACACCCTACCGCAGTATTTT | CATSDSDTLPQYF
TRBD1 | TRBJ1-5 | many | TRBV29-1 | TGCAGCTTTACGGACAGGGTAGGGCAGCCCCAGCATTTT | CSFTDRVGQPQHF
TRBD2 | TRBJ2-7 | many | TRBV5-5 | TGTGCCAGCAGCTCGGGACTAGCGGGGGCCTACGAGCAGTACTTC | CASSSGLAGAYEQYF
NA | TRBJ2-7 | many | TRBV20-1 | TGCAGTGCAAAGACAGGAGAAGGGAGCTCCTACGAGCAGTACTTC | CSAKTGEGSSYEQYF
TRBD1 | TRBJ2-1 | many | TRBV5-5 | TGTGCCAGCAGCCCGACAGGGTTAGAGCAGTTCTTC | CASSPTGLEQFF
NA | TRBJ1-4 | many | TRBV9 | TGTGCCAGCAGCCCCGGCGGTACTAATGAAAAACTGTTTTTT | CASSPGGTNEKLFF
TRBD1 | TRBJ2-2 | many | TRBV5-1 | TGCGCCAGCAGCAAGAGGGGACAGGACACCGGGGAGCTGTTTTTT | CASSKRGQDTGELFF
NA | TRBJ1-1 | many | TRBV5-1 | TGCGCCAGCAGCTTGACAGCTTCGAACACTGAAGCTTTCTTT | CASSLTASNTEAFF
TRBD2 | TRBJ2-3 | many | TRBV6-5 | TGTGCCTGCGGGAGGGGCCCAGATACGCAGTATTTT | CACGRGPDTQYF
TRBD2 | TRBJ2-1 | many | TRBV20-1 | TGCAGTGCTAGAGATGGGAGCGGGAGGAGCTACAATGAGCAGTTCTTC | CSARDGSGRSYNEQFF
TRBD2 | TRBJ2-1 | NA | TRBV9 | TGTGCCAGCAGCGTGGGGCTAGCGGGTAACCCGAGCTCCTACAATGAGCAGTTCTTC | CASSVGLAGNPSSYNEQFF
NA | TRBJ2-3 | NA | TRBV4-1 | TGCGCCAGCAGCCAAGTCGGAGGGATCACAGATACGCAGTATTTT | CASSQVGGITDTQYF
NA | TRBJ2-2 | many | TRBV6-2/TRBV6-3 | TGTGCCAGCAGTTACTCCCCCGGGGCGAGTACCGGGGAGCTGTTTTTT | CASSYSPGASTGELFF
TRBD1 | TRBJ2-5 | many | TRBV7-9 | TGTGCCAGCAGCCATACAGACAGGGGAGAAGAGACCCAGTACTTC | CASSHTDRGEETQYF
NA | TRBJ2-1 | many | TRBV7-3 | TGTGCCAGCAGCTCTACCCGCTGGACTGGGTCCTACAATGAGCAGTTCTTC | CASSSTRWTGSYNEQFF
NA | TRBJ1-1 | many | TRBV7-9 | TGTGCCAGCACCCAAGGGGGGCTGAACACTGAAGCTTTCTTT | CASTQGGLNTEAFF
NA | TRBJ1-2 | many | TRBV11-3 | TGTGCCAGCAGCTTAGGGGGCGGCTATGGCTACACCTTC | CASSLGGGYGYTF
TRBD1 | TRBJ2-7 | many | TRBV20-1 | TGCAGTGCTGTGGGACAGGGGGCGCTGGCGCAGTACTTC | CSAVGQGALAQYF
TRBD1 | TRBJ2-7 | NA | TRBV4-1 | TGCTCCAGCAGCCATTCCGTTGACAGGGGAGGCGAGCAGTACTTC | CSSSHSVDRGGEQYF
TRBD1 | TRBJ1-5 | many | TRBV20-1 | TGCAGTGCGGGACAGGGGCCGCCTCTTAGGAAGCCCCAGCATTTT | CSAGQGPPLRKPQHF
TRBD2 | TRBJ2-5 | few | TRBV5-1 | TGCGCCAGCACCTTACAGGCGGGAGACGGAGAGACCCAGTACTTC | CASTLQAGDGETQYF